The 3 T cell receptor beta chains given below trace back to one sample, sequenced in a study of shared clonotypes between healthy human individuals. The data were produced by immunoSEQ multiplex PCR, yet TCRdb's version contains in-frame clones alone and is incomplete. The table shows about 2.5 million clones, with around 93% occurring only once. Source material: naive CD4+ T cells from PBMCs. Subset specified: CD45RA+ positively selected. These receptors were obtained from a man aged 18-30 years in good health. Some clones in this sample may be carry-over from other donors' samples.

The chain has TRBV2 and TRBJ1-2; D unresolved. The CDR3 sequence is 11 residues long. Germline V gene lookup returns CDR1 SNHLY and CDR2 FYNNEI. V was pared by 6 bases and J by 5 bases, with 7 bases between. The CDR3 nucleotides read TGTGCCAGCAGAGTGGGGTATGGCTACACCTTC. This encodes CASRVGYGYTF.

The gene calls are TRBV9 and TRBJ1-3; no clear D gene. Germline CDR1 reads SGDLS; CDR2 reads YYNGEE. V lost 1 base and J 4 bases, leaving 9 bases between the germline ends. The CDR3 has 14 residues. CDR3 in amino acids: CASSVSSQGNTIYF. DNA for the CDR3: TGTGCCAGCAGCGTATCATCACAGGGAAACACCATATATTTT.

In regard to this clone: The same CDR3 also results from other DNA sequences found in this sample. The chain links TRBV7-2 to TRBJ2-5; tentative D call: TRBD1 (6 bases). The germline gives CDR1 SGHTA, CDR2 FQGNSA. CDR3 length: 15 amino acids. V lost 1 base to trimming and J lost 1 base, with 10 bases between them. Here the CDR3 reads CASSLVLDSQETQYF. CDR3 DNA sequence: TGTGCCAGCAGCTTAGTATTGGACAGCCAAGAGACCCAGTACTTC.